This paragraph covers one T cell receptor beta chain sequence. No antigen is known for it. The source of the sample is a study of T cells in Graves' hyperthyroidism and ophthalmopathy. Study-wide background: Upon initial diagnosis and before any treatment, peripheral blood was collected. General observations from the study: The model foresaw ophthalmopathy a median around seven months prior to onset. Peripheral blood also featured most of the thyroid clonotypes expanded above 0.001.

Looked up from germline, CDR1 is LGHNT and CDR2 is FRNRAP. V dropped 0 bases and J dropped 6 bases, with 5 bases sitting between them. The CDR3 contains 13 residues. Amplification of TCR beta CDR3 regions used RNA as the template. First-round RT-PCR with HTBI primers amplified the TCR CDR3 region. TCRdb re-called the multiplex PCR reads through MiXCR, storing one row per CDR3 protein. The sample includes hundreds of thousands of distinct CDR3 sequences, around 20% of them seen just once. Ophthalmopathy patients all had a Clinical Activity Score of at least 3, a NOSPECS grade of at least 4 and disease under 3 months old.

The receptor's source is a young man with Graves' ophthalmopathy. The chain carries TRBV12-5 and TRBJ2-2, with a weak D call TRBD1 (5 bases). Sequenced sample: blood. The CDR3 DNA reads TGTGCTAGTGGTTTGGTACAGGCCGGGGAGCTGTTTTTT. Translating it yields CASGLVQAGELFF.